A single sample is the source of the 22 T cell receptor beta chains below, sequenced in a study of T cell changes during pregnancy in multiple sclerosis. Measured with immunoSEQ multiplex PCR; TCRdb has only the in-frame clones, and not every one. The data hold 18,000 or so clones, with roughly nine tenths observed a single time. The specimen comprised CD8+ T cells from peripheral blood mononuclear cells, sampled in the second trimester of pregnancy. These receptors originate from a female donor in good health, enrolled as a control in a pregnancy study.

V gene TRBV5-4 combines with J gene TRBJ2-3; D gene ambiguous. V shed 4 bases and J shed 0 bases, with 3 bases lying between them. The CDR3 loop spans 12 amino acids. Germline loops: CDR1 SGHNT, CDR2 YYREEE (reference sequence). The CDR3 region has the DNA TGTGCCAGCAGCGAGAGCACAGATACGCAGTATTTT. It is translated as CASSESTDTQYF.

This chain joins TRBV25-1 and TRBJ2-5; 8 bases line up with TRBD2. V lost 6 bases, J lost 3 bases, and 9 bases stayed unmatched. This CDR3 comprises 15 residues. Germline lookup yields CDR1 MGHDK and CDR2 SYGVNS. The CDR3 sequence is CASRFRAGGKETQYF. The CDR3 DNA sequence: TGTGCCAGCAGATTCCGGGCGGGGGGTAAAGAGACCCAGTACTTC.

This clone occurred once. This chain joins TRBV4-2 and TRBJ2-2; 8 bases agree with TRBD1. Germline CDR1 and CDR2: LGHNA and YNFKEQ. This CDR3 comprises 16 residues. Germline trimming cut 5 bases from V and 11 bases from J; bases unmatched to any gene: 16. CDR3 amino acids: CASSSPTDREFGELFF. CDR3 bases: TGTGCCAGCAGCTCCCCCACGGACAGGGAGTTTGGTGAGCTGTTTTTT.

The chain links TRBV30 to TRBJ2-1, with a possible D match to TRBD1 (6 bases). CDR3 length: 11 amino acids. CDR1 and CDR2 (germline): GTSNPN, SVGIG (reference sequence). V lost 5 bases and J lost 10, with 12 bases in between. CDR3 sequence: CAWDIGQEQFF. In DNA, the CDR3 is TGTGCCTGGGACATCGGACAGGAGCAGTTCTTC. Using reference TRBV30 and TRBJ2-1 for the parts outside the CDR3, the full variable domain is SQTIHQWPATLVQPVGSPLSLECTVEGTSNPNLYWYRQAAGRGLQLLFYSVGIGQISSEVPQNLSASRPQDRQFILSSKKLLLSDSGFYLCAWDIGQEQFFGPGTRLTVL.

Only one count was recorded for this clone. The chain combines TRBV19 with TRBJ1-4; TRBD1 matches 9 bases. In germline, CDR1 is LNHDA, CDR2 SQIVND (reference sequence). This CDR3 has 16 residues. Trimming removed 8 bases from V and 3 bases from J; junction bases left unmatched: 10. CDR3 residues: CASLGTGRGANEKLFF. The CDR3 DNA reads as TGTGCCAGTCTCGGGACAGGGAGGGGAGCTAATGAAAAACTGTTTTTT.

The chain uses TRBV19 and TRBJ2-5; 11 bases fit TRBD1. V shed 5 bases, J shed 1 base, and the junction held 6 bases outside the gene matches. The CDR3 runs 16 residues. Germline CDR1 and CDR2: LNHDA and SQIVND (reference sequence). The CDR3, as DNA: TGTGCCAGTAGTTCGCCGGACAGGGGGCGCCAAGAGACCCAGTACTTC. Residues: CASSSPDRGRQETQYF. Full variable domain (rest looked up from reference TRBV19 and TRBJ2-5): DGGITQSPKYLFRKEGQNVTLSCEQNLNHDAMYWYRQDPGQGLRLIYYSQIVNDFQKGDIAEGYSVSREKKESFPLTVTSAQKNPTAFYLCASSSPDRGRQETQYFGPGTRLLVL.

The genes are TRBV7-9 and TRBJ1-2, with no clear D. The CDR3 contains 13 residues. Trimming took 5 bases from V and 4 from J, leaving 11 bases between them. Germline CDR1 and CDR2: SEHNR and FQNEAQ (reference sequence). CDR3 bases: TGTGCCAGCAGCGGCGGGAGTCTCTATGGCTACACCTTC. Amino acid sequence: CASSGGSLYGYTF. The variable domain in full, completed from reference TRBV7-9 and TRBJ1-2, reads DTGVSQNPRHKITKRGQNVTFRCDPISEHNRLYWYRQTLGQGPEFLTYFQNEAQLEKSRLLSDRFSAERPKGSFSTLEIQRTEQGDSAMYLCASSGGSLYGYTFGSGTRLTVV.

The V call is TRBV14, the J call TRBJ2-7; a possible D gene is TRBD2 (6 bases). CDR1 and CDR2 (germline): SGHDN, FVKESK. There are 16 residues in the CDR3. Trimming left V 1 base short and J 5 bases short, with 18 bases between. CDR3 nucleotides: TGTGCCAGCAGCCAAGTGGGGGGACTGTTTCCCCACGAGCAGTACTTC. As protein: CASSQVGGLFPHEQYF.

Written as DNA, the CDR3 is TGTGCCAGCAGCTTAGAACAGGGTATCTACGAGCAGTACTTC. It is translated as CASSLEQGIYEQYF. The chain recombines TRBV7-6 with TRBJ2-7; D is perhaps TRBD1 (6 bases). Trimming pared 1 base from V and 3 bases from J, leaving 10 bases between. The CDR3 spans 14 residues. The V gene's germline CDR1 is SGHVS and CDR2 FNYEAQ.

This rearrangement joins TRBV7-9 to TRBJ2-3, with D maybe TRBD1 (5 bases). The germline V and J ends were trimmed by 7 bases and 3 bases, with 14 bases remaining between them. There are 14 residues in the CDR3. Germline V gives CDR1 SEHNR, CDR2 FQNEAQ (reference sequence). CDR3 nucleotide sequence: TGTGCCAGCAACACGGCCCAGGGAACAGATACGCAGTATTTT. Its translation: CASNTAQGTDTQYF.

The J gene is TRBJ1-3, the V gene TRBV28; no reliable D call. V was cut by 3 bases and J by 10 bases, with 13 bases left in between. The length of the CDR3 is 13 residues. Germline V lookup: CDR1 MDHEN, CDR2 SYDVKM. The CDR3 loop reads CASSFLSQRTIYF. The CDR3 DNA follows: TGTGCCAGCAGTTTTTTATCCCAACGGACCATATATTTT.

The J gene is TRBJ2-7, the V gene TRBV5-1; D may be TRBD1 (6 bases). The CDR3 has 12 residues. The germline V and J ends were trimmed by 1 base and 6 bases, with 8 bases remaining between them. CDR1 and CDR2 from the germline V gene are SGHRS and YFSETQ. Here the CDR3 reads CASSLKGVEQYF. CDR3 bases: TGCGCCAGCAGCTTGAAGGGGGTCGAGCAGTACTTC.

The chain uses TRBV4-2 and TRBJ2-1, with TRBD1 as a possible D gene (6 bases). CDR3 length: 15 residues. The V end was cut by 1 base, the J end by 4 bases, with 11 bases between. From germline, CDR1 is LGHNA and CDR2 YNFKEQ. In DNA form, the CDR3 reads TGTGCCAGCAGCCAAGGACGGGACACGTACAATGAGCAGTTCTTC. Its protein product is CASSQGRDTYNEQFF.

This clone was seen more than once but under ten times. The chain links TRBV28 to TRBJ2-7; unclear D gene. With 1 base removed from V and 6 bases from J, the gap between germline ends came to 7 bases. CDR1 and CDR2 (germline): MDHEN, SYDVKM. The CDR3 is made up of 12 amino acids. The CDR3 loop reads CASSLYSGEQYF. The CDR3, as DNA: TGTGCCAGCAGTTTATACTCTGGCGAGCAGTACTTC.

This clone came up once. The chain recombines TRBV4-1 with TRBJ1-6; a weak D match, TRBD1 (6 bases). The V gene lost 3 bases and the J gene lost 9 bases, with 18 bases spanning the gap. CDR1 is MGHRA, CDR2 YSYEKL, per germline. This CDR3 comprises 16 residues. DNA for the CDR3: TGCGCCAGCAGCCACCCCGGGGGGGGGCTAGGTTCACCCCTCCACTTT. Translation gives CASSHPGGGLGSPLHF.

The J gene is TRBJ2-7, the V gene TRBV30; D uncertain. The CDR3 runs to 13 residues. V lost 0 bases and J lost 3, with 9 bases in between. The germline V gene has CDR1 GTSNPN and CDR2 SVGIG (reference sequence). CDR3 region: CAWSVAQYYEQYF. The CDR3 DNA sequence: TGTGCCTGGAGTGTAGCGCAGTACTACGAGCAGTACTTC.

The chain uses TRBV9 and TRBJ1-5; 9 nucleotides line up with TRBD1. Trimming took 9 bases from V and 6 from J; bases not matched to a gene: 10. Germline lookup yields CDR1 SGDLS and CDR2 YYNGEE. The CDR3 covers 14 residues. The CDR3 region has the DNA TGTGCCATGAAGGGGACAGGGAGAAGTCAGCCCCAGCATTTT. This gives the protein CAMKGTGRSQPQHF.

The table lists this clone with a count of one. The rearrangement links TRBV5-4 to TRBJ1-2, with 9 positions matching TRBD1. The CDR3 has 13 residues. The V segment lost 4 bases and the J segment 8 bases; nucleotides outside the gene matches: 6. Germline V lookup: CDR1 SGHNT, CDR2 YYREEE (reference sequence). CDR3 nucleotides: TGTGCCAGCAGCAACCCGACAGGGGGAGGCTACACCTTC. This encodes CASSNPTGGGYTF.

This clone has just one count. The CDR3 protein is CASSPRTGAQPQHF. For the CDR3, the DNA is TGTGCCAGCAGTCCGCGGACAGGAGCTCAGCCCCAGCATTTT. The V call is TRBV27, the J call TRBJ1-5; 7 nucleotides align to TRBD1. Germline V gene lookup returns CDR1 MNHEY and CDR2 SMNVEV (reference sequence). The CDR3 spans 14 residues. V was clipped by 5 bases and J by 6 bases; unmatched bases: 7.

The CDR3 here is CASSPRPVPINHEQYF. CDR3 nucleotide sequence: TGTGCCAGCAGCCCTAGGCCAGTCCCAATCAATCACGAGCAGTACTTC. The rearrangement links TRBV14 to TRBJ2-7; D ambiguous. Per the germline V gene, CDR1 is SGHDN and CDR2 is FVKESK. The CDR3 is made up of 16 amino acids. V was clipped by 4 bases and J by 5 bases, with 21 bases between them.

This clone was counted between two and nine times. V is TRBV4-1 and J is TRBJ1-1; 7 positions agree with TRBD1. The germline V gene encodes CDR1 MGHRA and CDR2 YSYEKL. V was clipped by 3 bases and J by 6 bases; unmatched bases: 7. This CDR3 contains 14 residues. This CDR3 reads CASSHSTGTAEAFF. The CDR3 coding sequence is TGCGCCAGCAGCCACTCGACAGGGACGGCTGAAGCTTTCTTT.

The chain couples TRBV2 to TRBJ1-5; D possibly corresponds to TRBD1 (6 bases). The CDR3 is 14 amino acids. CDR1 and CDR2 (germline): SNHLY, FYNNEI. Trimming stripped 5 bases from V and 6 bases from J, with 14 bases between. CDR3 region: CASSPDRWGQPQHF. CDR3 nucleotide sequence: TGTGCCAGCAGTCCGGACAGATGGGGTCAGCCCCAGCATTTT.